These 25 T cell receptor beta chains originate from one sample sequenced in a study of blood T cell repertoires in COVID-19 (TCRdb year 2020). The library was prepared using the immunoSEQ multiplex PCR assay. TCRdb provides this immuneACCESS table in a form limited to in-frame rearrangements. Some clones are lacking; in checked studies, under half of them reflect an unresolved V gene, and why the rest are absent is not known. The sample has about 310,000 clones on record, approximately 89% of them singletons. The ten largest clones take up roughly a tenth of the sample. Input material: PBMCs or T cells enriched from blood (not recorded which). The receptor set was obtained from a woman aged 40 to 55 who had recovered from COVID-19.

J is TRBJ2-7 and V is TRBV30; 9 bases match TRBD1. Germline values: CDR1 GTSNPN, CDR2 SVGIG (reference sequence). The V segment lost 5 bases and the J segment 5 bases; nucleotides outside the gene matches: 10. The CDR3 is 14 amino acids. Here the CDR3 DNA reads TGTGCCTGGGACGGGGGACAGGGTCCCCACGAGCAGTACTTC. This translates into CAWDGGQGPHEQYF.

The rearrangement uses TRBV6-5 and TRBJ2-5; possible D gene TRBD2, 5 bases. CDR1 and CDR2 (germline): MNHEY, SVGAGI. Deletions cut 3 bases from V and 7 bases from J, with 12 bases between. The CDR3 extends over 13 amino acids. The CDR3 coding sequence is TGTGCCAGCAGTTATGCAGCAGAGGGGACCCAGTACTTC. Amino acid sequence: CASSYAAEGTQYF.

The chain recombines TRBV7-2 with TRBJ1-3; tentative D call: TRBD1 (5 bases). Trimming left V 6 bases short and J 4 bases short, with 16 bases between. The germline CDR1 and CDR2 sequences are SGHTA and FQGNSA. The CDR3 runs to 15 residues. In DNA, the CDR3 is TGTGCCAGCAGTCCCGGCGACCAGGGAGGAAACACCATATATTTT. This encodes CASSPGDQGGNTIYF.

This chain connects TRBV6-1 to TRBJ1-1; TRBD1 agrees at 9 bases. J gave up 3 bases and V 2 bases, and 4 bases lay outside the gene matches. CDR3 length: 15 amino acids. Germline CDR1 is MNHNS and CDR2 is SASEGT. The CDR3 reads CASSEWTGDHTEAFF. DNA of the CDR3: TGTGCCAGCAGTGAATGGACAGGGGATCACACTGAAGCTTTCTTT.

The chain is built from TRBV19 and TRBJ2-3, with 9 bases fitting TRBD1. From germline, CDR1 is LNHDA and CDR2 SQIVND (reference sequence). CDR3 length: 14 residues. Trimming removed 5 bases from V and 6 bases from J; junction bases left unmatched: 6. For the CDR3, the DNA is TGTGCCAGTAGTTCGGGACAGGGATGGGATACGCAGTATTTT. As protein: CASSSGQGWDTQYF.

J is TRBJ1-1 and V is TRBV27, with 7 bases aligning to TRBD1. The V gene end was trimmed by 8 bases and the J gene end by 7 bases; junction bases not matched to a gene: 10. The CDR3 is made up of 13 amino acids. Germline CDR1 is MNHEY and CDR2 is SMNVEV (reference sequence). This CDR3 reads CASGGQPTLEAFF. CDR3 nucleotide sequence: TGTGCCAGCGGGGGACAGCCAACTCTTGAAGCTTTCTTT.

The chain has TRBV19 and TRBJ2-7, with TRBD2 identical over 14 bases. CDR3 length: 15 amino acids. CDR1 LNHDA and CDR2 SQIVND come from the germline V gene (reference sequence). With 5 bases clipped from V and 3 bases from J, the junction kept 3 bases outside the gene matches. The CDR3 loop reads CASSPGTSGSYEQYF. The CDR3 bases are TGTGCCAGTAGTCCCGGGACTAGCGGGAGCTACGAGCAGTACTTC. Variable domain in full (rest from reference TRBV19 and TRBJ2-7): DGGITQSPKYLFRKEGQNVTLSCEQNLNHDAMYWYRQDPGQGLRLIYYSQIVNDFQKGDIAEGYSVSREKKESFPLTVTSAQKNPTAFYLCASSPGTSGSYEQYFGPGTRLTVT.

The CDR3 bases are TGTGCCAGCAGCTTTAAGTGGGGAGTTTACAATGAGCAGTTCTTC. Translated: CASSFKWGVYNEQFF. The chain joins TRBV7-2 to TRBJ2-1; D perhaps matches TRBD2 (5 bases). CDR3 length: 15 amino acids. Trimming took 3 bases from V and 4 from J, leaving 13 bases between them. The germline V gene has CDR1 SGHTA and CDR2 FQGNSA.

The gene calls are TRBV9 and TRBJ2-5; 10 nucleotides align to TRBD2. CDR3 length: 16 residues. In germline, CDR1 is SGDLS, CDR2 YYNGEE. J was trimmed by 5 bases and V by 0 bases; bases with no gene match: 7. CDR3 in DNA: TGTGCCAGCAGCGTAGTGTCTAGCGGGAGTGGGGAGACCCAGTACTTC. It yields the protein CASSVVSSGSGETQYF.

This chain joins TRBV6-5 and TRBJ2-3; D possibly corresponds to TRBD1 (6 bases). Per germline, CDR1 MNHEY and CDR2 SVGAGI. The V end was cut by 3 bases, the J end by 3 bases, with 10 bases between. The CDR3 length is 14 residues. CDR3 in DNA: TGTGCCAGCAGTTATCGGACAGAGACAGATACGCAGTATTTT. Its translation is CASSYRTETDTQYF.

The CDR3 loop is CSVRYRDRGTGELFF. Here the CDR3 DNA reads TGCAGCGTTAGGTACCGGGACAGGGGCACCGGGGAGCTGTTTTTT. The chain is built from TRBV29-1 and TRBJ2-2; 10 bases agree with TRBD1. V trimming: 5 bases; J trimming: 4 bases; junction bases outside the gene matches: 7. This CDR3 has 15 residues. CDR1 and CDR2 from the germline V gene are SQVTM and ANQGSEA.

The chain links TRBV7-9 to TRBJ2-2, with TRBD1 identical over 7 bases. Germline loops: CDR1 SEHNR, CDR2 FQNEAQ (reference sequence). The CDR3 is 18 amino acids. Trimming took 5 bases from V and 1 from J; bases not matched to a gene: 13. CDR3 in DNA: TGTGCCAGCAGCACTACTTTCTTGACAGGGCGGAACACCGGGGAGCTGTTTTTT. Protein sequence: CASSTTFLTGRNTGELFF. Full variable domain (missing parts from reference TRBV7-9 and TRBJ2-2): DTGVSQNPRHKITKRGQNVTFRCDPISEHNRLYWYRQTLGQGPEFLTYFQNEAQLEKSRLLSDRFSAERPKGSFSTLEIQRTEQGDSAMYLCASSTTFLTGRNTGELFFGEGSRLTVL.

The chain recombines TRBV2 with TRBJ2-5; D is possibly TRBD1 (6 bases). V lost 2 bases and J lost 0, with 7 bases in between. CDR3 size: 14 residues. CDR1 and CDR2 (germline): SNHLY, FYNNEI. The CDR3 protein is CASSENRDQETQYF. Here the CDR3 DNA reads TGTGCCAGCAGTGAAAACAGGGACCAAGAGACCCAGTACTTC.

This chain joins TRBV7-9 and TRBJ1-1; 10 bases are a match to TRBD1. Germline V lookup: CDR1 SEHNR, CDR2 FQNEAQ (reference sequence). This CDR3 comprises 13 residues. V dropped 8 bases and J dropped 4; count of bases not matched to a gene: 4. Here the CDR3 reads CASAWTGGTEAFF. The CDR3 nucleotides are TGTGCCAGCGCGTGGACAGGGGGCACTGAAGCTTTCTTT.

For the CDR3, the DNA is TGTGCCAGCAGCTTGACTGAGACCCAGTACTTC. As protein: CASSLTETQYF. V is TRBV11-2 and J is TRBJ2-5; D not certain. The length of the CDR3 is 11 residues. Trimming took off 3 bases at V and 5 bases at J, with 4 bases between the two ends. Germline loops: CDR1 SGHAT, CDR2 FQNNGV.

The J gene is TRBJ2-7, the V gene TRBV30, with a weak D call TRBD2 (6 bases). Trimming took off 0 bases at V and 0 bases at J, with 12 bases between the two ends. Germline CDR1 is GTSNPN and CDR2 is SVGIG (reference sequence). The CDR3 has 15 amino acids. The CDR3 loop is CAWSVPGLNSYEQYF. In nucleotides, the CDR3 is TGTGCCTGGAGTGTACCGGGACTGAACTCCTACGAGCAGTACTTC.

This rearrangement joins TRBV19 to TRBJ2-1, with 10 bases fitting TRBD1. The V segment lost 0 bases and the J segment 8 bases; nucleotides outside the gene matches: 7. The CDR3 extends over 16 amino acids. Germline CDR1 and CDR2: LNHDA and SQIVND (reference sequence). The CDR3 DNA reads TGTGCCAGTAGTATAGATCCCCGGACAGGGGGGGATGAGCAGTTCTTC. Protein sequence: CASSIDPRTGGDEQFF.

There are a few counts of this clone. The chain employs TRBV7-9 and TRBJ2-1; 9 bases agree with TRBD2. Trimming took 6 bases from V and 4 from J; bases not matched to a gene: 13. CDR1 is SEHNR, CDR2 FQNEAQ, per germline (reference sequence). This CDR3 spans 17 amino acids. The CDR3, as DNA: TGTGCCAGCAGTTGGAGTGGGGCTAGCGGGGAGTACAATGAGCAGTTCTTC. It encodes CASSWSGASGEYNEQFF.

This chain links TRBV29-1 with TRBJ1-3; D unclear. CDR1 and CDR2 (germline): SQVTM, ANQGSEA. The CDR3 runs to 12 residues. V was trimmed by 4 bases and J by 7 bases, leaving 11 bases between them. CDR3 DNA sequence: TGCAGCGTTGTATCCGACGGGAACACCATATATTTT. It is translated as CSVVSDGNTIYF.

V and J are TRBV7-3 and TRBJ1-1; TRBD1 aligns across 7 bases. After removal of 3 bases from V and 7 bases from J, the junction contained 5 bases not matched to a gene. CDR1 is SGHTA and CDR2 is FQGTGA in the germline V gene. This CDR3 is 13 amino acids long. CDR3 amino acids: CASSFLRDSEAFF. CDR3 bases: TGTGCCAGCAGCTTTCTCCGGGACAGTGAAGCTTTCTTT.

The chain carries TRBV7-6 and TRBJ2-5, with 10 bases aligning to TRBD2. The CDR3 has 18 amino acids. V gave up 3 bases and J gave up 2 bases; unmatched junction bases: 12. Germline V lookup: CDR1 SGHVS, CDR2 FNYEAQ. The CDR3 DNA reads as TGTGCCAGCAGCTTTCAGGGCCCAAGCGGGGGGGGTCAAGAGACCCAGTACTTC. Encoded protein: CASSFQGPSGGGQETQYF.

The table lists this clone with a count of one. This chain connects TRBV6-5 to TRBJ2-7; 7 nucleotides line up with TRBD1. The CDR3 length is 13 residues. CDR1 and CDR2 from the germline V gene are MNHEY and SVGAGI. Losses at the gene ends were 7 bases for V and 3 bases for J; bases not matched to a gene: 6. CDR3 sequence (DNA): TGTGCCAGCAACACACGACAGGGCTACGAGCAGTACTTC. Its protein product is CASNTRQGYEQYF.

The V gene is TRBV9, the J gene TRBJ2-3; D perhaps matches TRBD1 (6 bases). This CDR3 is built from 15 residues. Germline V gene lookup returns CDR1 SGDLS and CDR2 YYNGEE. The V and J ends lost 0 bases and 5 bases respectively, with 13 bases between them. The CDR3 nucleotides read TGTGCCAGCAGCGTAGGGACCGTACAGGGAGATACGCAGTATTTT. Translation gives CASSVGTVQGDTQYF.

The chain joins TRBV5-4 to TRBJ2-7; TRBD2 matches 10 bases. Trimming took 0 bases from V and 7 from J; bases not matched to a gene: 7. The CDR3 totals 15 residues. The V gene's germline CDR1 is SGHNT and CDR2 YYREEE (reference sequence). The CDR3 loop is CASSLGAGGPQEQYF. CDR3 nucleotide sequence: TGTGCCAGCAGCTTGGGAGCGGGGGGGCCGCAGGAGCAGTACTTC.

The V call is TRBV7-9, the J call TRBJ2-2; 14 bases fit TRBD2. The CDR3 consists of 18 residues. The V segment lost 4 bases and the J segment 4 bases; nucleotides outside the gene matches: 8. Germline V gene sequence: CDR1 SEHNR, CDR2 FQNEAQ (reference sequence). The chain's CDR3 is CASSSHRGLAGGTGELFF. The CDR3 nucleotides read TGTGCCAGCAGCTCCCACCGTGGACTAGCGGGAGGCACCGGGGAGCTGTTTTTT.